The T cell receptor beta chain under discussion was sequenced for a study of blood T cell dynamics during melanoma immunotherapy. The sample's time point: week 3, after first cycle of checkpoint inhibitor. The protocol was immunoSEQ multiplex PCR, while the TCRdb copy is restricted to in-frame clones and leaves out a portion. Of 5,500 to 7,500 clones listed, 80% to 90% are singletons. V lost 0 bases to trimming and J lost 13 bases, with 15 bases between them. The CDR3 is 12 amino acids. The V gene's germline CDR1 is GTSNPN and CDR2 SVGIG (reference sequence). The sequence came from a human donor with melanoma. Some clones in this sample may be carry-over from other donors' samples. This chain uses TRBV30 with TRBJ1-2; TRBD1 is a possible D gene (5 bases). The source was blood, collected from a patient treated with checkpoint blockade. The CDR3 bases are TGTGCCTGGAGTGTACTAGGGGCAGTAGGCACCTTC. This codes for CAWSVLGAVGTF. Full variable domain (remainder filled in from reference TRBV30 and TRBJ1-2): SQTIHQWPATLVQPVGSPLSLECTVEGTSNPNLYWYRQAAGRGLQLLFYSVGIGQISSEVPQNLSASRPQDRQFILSSKKLLLSDSGFYLCAWSVLGAVGTFGSGTRLTVV.